One sample yielded the 27 T cell receptor beta chains listed below, sequenced in a study of blood T cell repertoires in COVID-19 (dated by TCRdb to the early 2020s). The library was obtained by the immunoSEQ multiplex PCR assay. Here the immuneACCESS table is served through TCRdb, limited to in-frame sequences with V and J called. Missing clones are a known gap in these copies; in checked studies unresolved V genes cover under half, and the rest lacks a known reason. This sample holds 150,000 to 200,000 clones; around 80% were observed only once. The ten largest account for about 17% of the sample. Sequenced input: PBMCs or T cells enriched from blood (not recorded which). These receptors came from a woman between 45 and 60 years old with acute COVID-19.

The chain couples TRBV9 to TRBJ1-5, with D perhaps TRBD1 (5 bases). Germline values: CDR1 SGDLS, CDR2 YYNGEE. The CDR3 is 14 amino acids. The V and J ends lost 3 bases and 3 bases respectively, with 10 bases between them. The CDR3 loop reads CASSADTYNQPQHF. CDR3 sequence (DNA): TGTGCCAGCAGCGCGGACACCTACAATCAGCCCCAGCATTTT. The variable domain in full, with the rest retrieved from reference TRBV9 and TRBJ1-5, is DSGVTQTPKHLITATGQRVTLRCSPRSGDLSVYWYQQSLDQGLQFLIQYYNGEERAKGNILERFSAQQFPDLHSELNLSSLELGDSALYFCASSADTYNQPQHFGDGTRLSIL.

J is TRBJ2-1 and V is TRBV11-2; 10 nucleotides line up with TRBD2. Per germline, CDR1 SGHAT and CDR2 FQNNGV. Trimming at V came to 5 bases and at J to 6 bases, leaving 13 bases not matched to a gene. This CDR3 contains 17 residues. The CDR3 loop reads CASSRPSGGPNPNEQFF. CDR3 nucleotide sequence: TGTGCCAGCAGCCGTCCTAGCGGGGGCCCAAACCCCAATGAGCAGTTCTTC.

The chain links TRBV7-2 to TRBJ1-2; 11 bases are shared with TRBD1. Germline trimming cut 1 base from V and 8 bases from J; bases unmatched to any gene: 6. The CDR3 spans 15 residues. Germline V CDR1 and CDR2: SGHTA, FQGNSA. The CDR3 DNA reads TGTGCCAGCAGCTTAGTGGGACAGGGGGAGAAAGGCTACACCTTC. Its protein is CASSLVGQGEKGYTF.

V is TRBV19 and J is TRBJ1-2; 10 nucleotides line up with TRBD1. V shed 6 bases, J shed 4 bases, and the junction held 11 bases outside the gene matches. Germline CDR1 is LNHDA and CDR2 is SQIVND (reference sequence). CDR3 length: 16 residues. Here the CDR3 reads CASRVSGTGVIYGYTF. Written as DNA, the CDR3 is TGTGCCAGTAGGGTATCCGGGACAGGGGTAATCTATGGCTACACCTTC.

The table lists this clone with a few counts. The CDR3 nucleotides are TGTGCCAGCAGCTTGGGACAGTTCTATAGCAATCAGCCCCAGCATTTT. Translated: CASSLGQFYSNQPQHF. The chain carries TRBV5-5 and TRBJ1-5, with D perhaps TRBD1 (5 bases). Per the germline V gene, CDR1 is SGHKS and CDR2 is YYEKEE (reference sequence). The length of the CDR3 is 16 residues. V shed 0 bases and J shed 0 bases, with 10 bases lying between them.

The chain carries TRBV3-1 (or the pseudogene TRBV3-2) and TRBJ2-3; a weak D match, TRBD1 (5 bases). Trimming cost V 2 bases and J 4 bases, with 10 bases left between them. This CDR3 has 14 residues. Germline V CDR1 and CDR2: LGHDT, YNNKEL (reference sequence). The CDR3 reads CASSQPKGADTQYF. DNA of the CDR3: TGTGCCAGCAGCCAACCAAAAGGGGCAGATACGCAGTATTTT.

The DNA of the CDR3 is TGTGCCAGCATGAGGACAGGGGGTGGCTCCTACGAGCAGTACGTC. This translates into CASMRTGGGSYEQYV. The chain is built from TRBV6-5 and TRBJ2-7; TRBD1 agrees at 10 bases. CDR3 length: 15 amino acids. Trimming at V came to 7 bases and at J to 0 bases, leaving 6 bases not matched to a gene. The germline CDR1 and CDR2 sequences are MNHEY and SVGAGI.

This clone is a singleton in its sample. The chain uses TRBV4-1 and TRBJ1-2, with D unresolved. The CDR3 spans 13 residues. V gave up 0 bases and J gave up 4 bases, with 6 bases separating them. Per the germline V gene, CDR1 is MGHRA and CDR2 is YSYEKL. This chain's CDR3 is CASSQEVSYGYTF. The CDR3 DNA is TGCGCCAGCAGCCAAGAGGTCAGCTATGGCTACACCTTC.

This clone was seen a single time. The chain carries TRBV6-2 or TRBV6-3 and TRBJ1-2, with D hard to call. The CDR3 contains 15 residues. V was cut by 2 bases and J by 4 bases, with 14 bases left in between. Germline-derived CDR1 and CDR2 are MNHEY and SVGEGT. CDR3 amino acids: CASSYVTEFSYGYTF. CDR3 nucleotide sequence: TGTGCCAGCAGTTACGTTACGGAGTTCAGCTATGGCTACACCTTC.

This chain uses TRBV28 with TRBJ1-5; D is possibly TRBD1 (6 bases). Per germline, CDR1 MDHEN and CDR2 SYDVKM. The V end lost 0 bases, the J end lost 0 bases, and 6 bases lay between the germline ends. The CDR3 runs to 15 residues. CDR3 residues: CASSLWDSSNQPQHF. In DNA, the CDR3 is TGTGCCAGCAGTTTATGGGACAGTAGCAATCAGCCCCAGCATTTT.

This clone occurred a few times. This chain joins TRBV10-2 and TRBJ1-3; TRBD1 agrees at 11 bases. The CDR3 covers 16 residues. After removal of 3 bases from V and 3 bases from J, the junction contained 4 bases not matched to a gene. Germline CDR1 and CDR2: WSHSY and SAAADI. CDR3 residues: CASSDGQGAGGNTIYF. The CDR3 DNA follows: TGCGCCAGCAGTGACGGACAGGGGGCTGGTGGAAACACCATATATTTT.

This sequence joins TRBV27 and TRBJ2-1; 7 bases line up with TRBD2. The CDR3 is made up of 16 amino acids. V lost 2 bases and J lost 2; bases outside the gene matches: 6. Per germline, CDR1 MNHEY and CDR2 SMNVEV (reference sequence). The CDR3 nucleotides are TGTGCCAGCAGTTTAGGCAGCGGGGAGCCCTACAATGAGCAGTTCTTC. Protein product: CASSLGSGEPYNEQFF.

This chain connects TRBV19 to TRBJ1-5; D not certain. V was pared by 5 bases and J by 6 bases, with 11 bases between. This CDR3 has 13 amino acids. Looked up from germline, CDR1 is LNHDA and CDR2 is SQIVND (reference sequence). CDR3 residues: CASSGTDGQPQHF. As DNA, the CDR3 is TGTGCCAGTAGTGGCACCGATGGTCAGCCCCAGCATTTT.

The chain couples TRBV6-6 to TRBJ1-4, with D unresolved. The CDR3 has 14 amino acids. Trimming removed 6 bases from V and 4 bases from J, with 12 bases in between. Germline loops: CDR1 MNHNY, CDR2 SVGAGI (reference sequence). CDR3: CASSRVSLNEKLFF. CDR3 DNA sequence: TGTGCCAGCAGCCGTGTTAGCCTTAATGAAAAACTGTTTTTT.

The chain couples TRBV5-8 to TRBJ1-2, with D unresolved. The CDR3 length is 12 residues. The ends were cut back, 3 bases at V and 6 bases at J, with 9 bases in the middle. Germline CDR1 reads SGHTS; CDR2 reads YDEGEE. This chain's CDR3 is CASSSGLDGYTF. The CDR3 DNA reads TGTGCCAGCAGCTCGGGATTGGATGGCTACACCTTC.

J is TRBJ2-5 and V is TRBV6-6; D ambiguous. Trimming stripped 4 bases from V and 1 base from J, with 7 bases between. The CDR3 runs 13 residues. In germline, CDR1 is MNHNY, CDR2 SVGAGI (reference sequence). CDR3 DNA: TGTGCCAGCAGTTTCTCCGGCCAAGAGACCCAGTACTTC. Protein: CASSFSGQETQYF.

V gene TRBV18 combines with J gene TRBJ1-2; 7 bases match TRBD1. Germline CDR1 is KGHSH and CDR2 is LQKENI. V was pared by 2 bases and J by 4 bases, with 10 bases of the junction left unmatched. The CDR3 has 16 residues. The CDR3 sequence: CASSPSLTGDIYGYTF. CDR3 coding DNA: TGTGCCAGCTCACCAAGTCTAACAGGGGATATCTATGGCTACACCTTC.

The chain uses TRBV6-5 and TRBJ1-2; 7 nucleotides align to TRBD1. Per germline, CDR1 MNHEY and CDR2 SVGAGI. The V segment lost 0 bases and the J segment 7 bases; nucleotides outside the gene matches: 11. CDR3 size: 16 residues. The DNA for the CDR3 is TGTGCCAGCAGTTACTCGACGCCAGGGGGAAGGGCTGGCTACACCTTC. Translating it yields CASSYSTPGGRAGYTF.

The genes are TRBV6-5 and TRBJ1-6; D may be TRBD1 (5 bases). In germline, CDR1 is MNHEY, CDR2 SVGAGI. Trimming took off 3 bases at V and 7 bases at J, with 16 bases between the two ends. This CDR3 spans 16 amino acids. This CDR3 is CASSYSRGGSNSPLHF. CDR3 DNA sequence: TGTGCCAGCAGTTATTCCCGGGGGGGGTCCAATTCACCCCTCCACTTT.

The CDR3, as DNA: TGCGCCAGCAGCCAGGGACAGGGGGGAGGTGGAAACACCATATATTTT. As protein: CASSQGQGGGGNTIYF. The chain has TRBV4-3 and TRBJ1-3, with TRBD1 identical over 11 bases. From germline, CDR1 is LGHNA and CDR2 YSLEER. The J segment lost 3 bases and the V segment lost 3 bases, leaving 4 bases of the junction unmatched. The CDR3 contains 16 residues.

This clone was seen just once. The chain carries TRBV9 and TRBJ2-3; TRBD2 matches 9 bases. Germline trimming cut 3 bases from V and 5 bases from J; bases unmatched to any gene: 7. The CDR3 loop spans 15 amino acids. CDR1 and CDR2 (germline): SGDLS, YYNGEE. The CDR3, as DNA: TGTGCCAGCAGCGGTGGCGCGGGGGGGAGAGATACGCAGTATTTT. This codes for CASSGGAGGRDTQYF.

The V call is TRBV5-1, the J call TRBJ2-3, with 11 bases that match TRBD2. The CDR3 is 17 residues long. Germline values: CDR1 SGHRS, CDR2 YFSETQ. Losses at the gene ends were 1 base for V and 5 bases for J; bases not matched to a gene: 9. CDR3 in DNA: TGCGCCAGCAGCTTGATGTTAGCGGGGGGGCCTAAAGATACGCAGTATTTT. Its protein product is CASSLMLAGGPKDTQYF.

The J gene is TRBJ2-1, the V gene TRBV12-3 or TRBV12-4; tentatively, D is TRBD1 (5 bases). The CDR3 is 12 amino acids. Between the trimmed V and J ends, which lost 6 bases and 6 bases, there was a span of 9 bases. In DNA form, the CDR3 reads TGTGCCAGCAGCCCGACAGCCAATGAGCAGTTCTTC. Translating it yields CASSPTANEQFF.

The chain combines TRBV9 with TRBJ2-5, with D hard to call. The V end was cut by 1 base, the J end by 7 bases, with 17 bases between. The CDR3 covers 15 residues. Germline V gene lookup returns CDR1 SGDLS and CDR2 YYNGEE. CDR3 in DNA: TGTGCCAGCAGCGTATCCTCTACTACCCCCGCGACCCAGTACTTC. This gives the protein CASSVSSTTPATQYF.

V usage is TRBV9 and J usage is TRBJ2-2; 9 nucleotides agree with TRBD1. The junction had 11 bases not matched to a gene; V was cut back by 3 bases and J by 2 bases. The length of the CDR3 is 18 residues. Germline CDR1 SGDLS, CDR2 YYNGEE. The CDR3 DNA reads as TGTGCCAGCAGCGACTTGGGACAGGGTCTGAAAAACACCGGGGAGCTGTTTTTT. Translated, it gives CASSDLGQGLKNTGELFF.

The gene calls are TRBV10-3 and TRBJ1-2; 9 bases match TRBD1. The CDR3 is 13 amino acids. The germline gives CDR1 ENHRY, CDR2 SYGVKD. V dropped 4 bases and J dropped 6; count of bases not matched to a gene: 3. CDR3 coding DNA: TGTGCCATCAGTGGCCGGGACAGGGATGGCTACACCTTC. Translation: CAISGRDRDGYTF.

This clone was counted once. The gene calls are TRBV19 and TRBJ1-1; D may be TRBD1 (5 bases). This CDR3 is 13 amino acids long. V was clipped by 2 bases and J by 6 bases, with 10 bases between them. Looked up from germline, CDR1 is LNHDA and CDR2 is SQIVND (reference sequence). The CDR3 here is CASSIWGGPEAFF. The CDR3 DNA reads as TGTGCCAGTAGTATATGGGGGGGACCTGAAGCTTTCTTT.